This TCR beta chain was obtained from a study of T cell clonality in common variable immunodeficiency. Study results and caveats: Common variable immunodeficiency TCR beta sequences reportedly had fewer deletions and N-nucleotide insertions.

CDR3 length equals 14 residues. The V gene end was trimmed by 2 bases and the J gene end by 1 base; junction bases not matched to a gene: 3. The germline V gene encodes CDR1 GTSNPN and CDR2 SVGIG (reference sequence). Blood came from CVID subjects not ill and not taking immunomodulatory or immunosuppressive medication. Donors gave about 5 to 8.5 ml heparinized peripheral whole blood. CVID and control samples used equivalent genomic DNA input. Libraries were prepared by immunoSEQ multiplex PCR; TCRdb keeps only in-frame clonotypes and omits some of them. The sample gives about 30,000 clones, none seen only once, and the top ten clones hold 5.4%. This clone was counted only a few times. Antigen specificity is unknown. The read ends 3 residues before the CDR3 terminus; that terminus is restored from the germline J gene.

This receptor was taken from a human donor with common variable immunodeficiency. The chain is built from TRBV30 and TRBJ2-7; 9 positions agree with TRBD1. The material sequenced was peripheral blood mononuclear cells. The CDR3 protein is CAWSTGQGSYEQYF. The DNA read from the CDR3 is TGTGCCTGGAGTACGGGACAGGGATCCTACGAG.